This T cell receptor beta chain was found in a study of memory CD4+ T cells and cytomegalovirus serostatus. Single viable CD3+CD4+CD8-CD45RO+ cells were sorted as the memory CD4+ T cells. Sequencing was performed with immunoSEQ multiplex PCR; in TCRdb, only in-frame clones are kept and a portion is missing. The sample contains some 64,000 clones, 82% of which appear only once. The germline V gene encodes CDR1 LNHNV and CDR2 YYDKDF (reference sequence). V was clipped by 5 bases and J by 4 bases, with 11 bases between them. The CDR3 length is 14 residues. This clone was seen a few times. The V and J genes are TRBV15 and TRBJ2-2; D is ambiguous. Sequencing was carried out using memory CD4+ T cells from blood. This sequence originates from an adult in good health and CMV-seronegative. CDR3: CATSPSFSTGELFF. The CDR3 DNA sequence: TGTGCCACCAGCCCGAGCTTTAGCACCGGGGAGCTGTTTTTT.